These 14 T cell receptor beta chains share one sample of origin, sequenced in a study of CD4+ T cells in melanoma (dated by TCRdb to between 2021 and 2024). Libraries were constructed by the immunoSEQ multiplex PCR assay. The clones in this table, taken by TCRdb from immuneACCESS, are in-frame only. Not every clone is retained; where verified, under half of the shortfall comes from an unresolved V gene, and the cause of the rest is unknown. The sample records around 13,000 clones, roughly 80% of which are singletons. 15% to 20% of the sample goes to the ten largest clones. Specimen: cells from a culture (not recorded whether cultured in vitro). Source of these receptors: a human donor with melanoma.

This clone appeared a few times. This CDR3 is CACGTGGSYTF. The CDR3 DNA is TGTGCCTGCGGGACAGGGGGAAGCTACACCTTC. The chain links TRBV2 to TRBJ1-2, with 11 nucleotides matching TRBD1. V gave up 11 bases and J gave up 9 bases; unmatched junction bases: 5. In germline, CDR1 is SNHLY, CDR2 FYNNEI. The CDR3 length is 11 residues.

CDR3 DNA: TGTGCCAGCAGTTACGATAGCACTGAAGCTTTCTTT. It codes for CASSYDSTEAFF. The chain uses TRBV6-5 and TRBJ1-1; D remains ambiguous. The CDR3 has 12 residues. Deletions cut 2 bases from V and 4 bases from J, with 5 bases between. Germline-derived CDR1 and CDR2 are MNHEY and SVGAGI.

The chain is built from TRBV2 and TRBJ1-2, with 7 bases that match TRBD1. Trimming at V came to 4 bases and at J to 2 bases, leaving 7 bases not matched to a gene. Germline V gene data show CDR1 as SNHLY and CDR2 as FYNNEI. The CDR3 is 15 residues long. The CDR3 nucleotides are TGTGCCAGCAGTGGTGATTCCAGGGGGAACTATGGCTACACCTTC. Protein product: CASSGDSRGNYGYTF.

This chain connects TRBV11-2 to TRBJ1-3; D may be TRBD1 (6 bases). Germline CDR1 and CDR2: SGHAT and FQNNGV. Between the trimmed V and J ends, which lost 7 bases and 3 bases, there was a span of 19 bases. This CDR3 has 16 residues. The CDR3 loop reads CASNPRGGEIGNTIYF. The CDR3 DNA reads as TGTGCCAGCAACCCAAGAGGGGGAGAAATTGGAAACACCATATATTTT.

This chain uses TRBV9 with TRBJ1-1; D possibly corresponds to TRBD1 (5 bases). Germline V CDR1 and CDR2: SGDLS, YYNGEE. V was pared by 0 bases and J by 11 bases, with 11 bases between. The CDR3 is 12 amino acids. CDR3 loop: CASSVDGGVAFF. The CDR3 DNA reads as TGTGCCAGCAGCGTAGATGGGGGAGTGGCTTTCTTT.

The genes are TRBV5-4 and TRBJ1-1; 7 nucleotides line up with TRBD1. CDR3 length: 15 amino acids. Germline V lookup: CDR1 SGHNT, CDR2 YYREEE (reference sequence). After removal of 4 bases from V and 0 bases from J, the junction contained 6 bases not matched to a gene. The CDR3 here is CASSRGQLMNTEAFF. The CDR3 region has the DNA TGTGCCAGCAGCAGGGGACAGCTAATGAACACTGAAGCTTTCTTT.

The rearrangement links TRBV5-8 to TRBJ2-1; D may be TRBD1 (6 bases). V was trimmed by 5 bases and J by 9 bases, leaving 27 bases between them. The CDR3 consists of 17 residues. Germline V gene data show CDR1 as SGHTS and CDR2 as YDEGEE. This CDR3 is CASSFRQVMGRLSEQFF. The CDR3 nucleotides read TGTGCCAGCAGTTTCCGACAGGTAATGGGTCGACTAAGTGAGCAGTTCTTC.

This clone is a singleton in its sample. This chain links TRBV6-5 with TRBJ1-4; 7 nucleotides agree with TRBD1. The CDR3 is made up of 15 amino acids. The V segment lost 5 bases and the J segment 8 bases; nucleotides outside the gene matches: 11. The germline V gene has CDR1 MNHEY and CDR2 SVGAGI. For the CDR3, the DNA is TGTGCCAGCAGTCAATCGACAGGGTTCGGCGAAAAACTGTTTTTT. This translates into CASSQSTGFGEKLFF.

V gene TRBV6-6 combines with J gene TRBJ2-3; TRBD2 matches at 8 bases. Germline V gene data show CDR1 as MNHNY and CDR2 as SVGAGI (reference sequence). CDR3 length: 14 amino acids. V lost 2 bases and J lost 5; bases outside the gene matches: 3. The CDR3 coding sequence is TGTGCCAGCAGTTACCGGGGGGGCGGAGATACGCAGTATTTT. It yields the protein CASSYRGGGDTQYF.

The chain is built from TRBV6-1 and TRBJ1-6; perhaps TRBD1 as D (6 bases). Trimming pared 2 bases from V and 9 bases from J, leaving 20 bases between. The CDR3 has 17 amino acids. CDR1 and CDR2 from the germline V gene are MNHNS and SASEGT. The CDR3 DNA reads as TGTGCCAGCAGTGAAAAGTCGATGGGGGGGGCTGCTTCACCCCTCCACTTT. Encoded protein: CASSEKSMGGAASPLHF.

This clone has more than one count but fewer than ten. The chain links TRBV5-4 to TRBJ2-1; D possibly corresponds to TRBD2 (6 bases). This CDR3 region has 14 residues. The V end lost 3 bases, the J end lost 10 bases, and 17 bases lay between the germline ends. The germline gives CDR1 SGHNT, CDR2 YYREEE (reference sequence). The CDR3 is CASSSTGGAREQFF. The DNA of the CDR3 is TGTGCCAGCAGCTCGACTGGCGGGGCTAGGGAGCAGTTCTTC.

The chain uses TRBV21-1 and TRBJ1-1; the D call of TRBD1 is as the table states it, not checked on the DNA. TRBV21-1 is termed a pseudogene. The CDR3 is 11 residues long. CDR3 sequence (DNA): TGTGCCAGCATCAGGGGTCCCGGTGCTTTCTTT. It translates to CASIRGPGAFF.

The rearrangement joins TRBV11-2 to TRBJ1-4; a weak D match, TRBD1 (6 bases). The CDR3 runs 14 residues. Trimming pared 5 bases from V and 8 bases from J, leaving 15 bases between. Germline CDR1 reads SGHAT; CDR2 reads FQNNGV. CDR3 coding DNA: TGTGCCAGCAGCCCCCTCCAGGACAGAGAAAAACTGTTTTTT. Protein sequence: CASSPLQDREKLFF.

The gene calls are TRBV12-5 and TRBJ2-6, with D perhaps matching TRBD2 (6 bases). This CDR3 region has 17 residues. The germline CDR1 and CDR2 sequences are LGHNT and FRNRAP. Trimming took 1 base from V and 0 from J, leaving 10 bases between them. CDR3 region: CASGLAAGNSGANVLTF. In DNA, the CDR3 is TGTGCTAGTGGTTTGGCTGCGGGAAACTCTGGGGCCAACGTCCTGACTTTC.